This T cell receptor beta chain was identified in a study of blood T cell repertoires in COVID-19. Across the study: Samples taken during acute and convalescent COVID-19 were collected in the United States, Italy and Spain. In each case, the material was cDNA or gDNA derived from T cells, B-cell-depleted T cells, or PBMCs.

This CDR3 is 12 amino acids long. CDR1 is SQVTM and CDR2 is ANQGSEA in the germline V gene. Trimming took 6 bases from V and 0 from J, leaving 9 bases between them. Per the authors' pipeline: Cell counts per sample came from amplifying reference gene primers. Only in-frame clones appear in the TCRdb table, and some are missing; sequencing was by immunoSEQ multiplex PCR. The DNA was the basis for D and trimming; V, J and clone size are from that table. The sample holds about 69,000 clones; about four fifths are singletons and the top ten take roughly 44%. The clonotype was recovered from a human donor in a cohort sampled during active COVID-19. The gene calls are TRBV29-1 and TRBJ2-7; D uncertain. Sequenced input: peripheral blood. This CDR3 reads CSVTGSSYEQYF. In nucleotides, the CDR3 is TGCAGCGTGACTGGTAGCTCCTACGAGCAGTACTTC.